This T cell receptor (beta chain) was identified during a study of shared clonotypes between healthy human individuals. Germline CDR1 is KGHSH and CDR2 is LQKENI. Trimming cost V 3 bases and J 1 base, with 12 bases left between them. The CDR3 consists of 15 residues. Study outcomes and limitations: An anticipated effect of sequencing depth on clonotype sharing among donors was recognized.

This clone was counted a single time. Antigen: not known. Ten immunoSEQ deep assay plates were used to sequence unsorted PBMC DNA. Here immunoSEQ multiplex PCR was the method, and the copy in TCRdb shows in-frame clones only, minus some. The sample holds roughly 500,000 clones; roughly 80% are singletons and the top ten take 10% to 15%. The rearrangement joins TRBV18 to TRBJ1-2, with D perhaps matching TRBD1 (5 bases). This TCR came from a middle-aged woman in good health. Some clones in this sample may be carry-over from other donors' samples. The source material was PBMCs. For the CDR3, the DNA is TGTGCCAGCTCACCCACGGCAGGGAATAACTATGGCTACACCTTC. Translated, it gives CASSPTAGNNYGYTF.